This T cell receptor beta chain was observed in a study of blood T cell repertoires in COVID-19. Study-level background: PBMCs, B-cell-depleted T cells, or T cells were the source of the cDNA or gDNA that made up the material.

V dropped 5 bases and J dropped 9; count of bases not matched to a gene: 13. This CDR3 spans 17 amino acids. CDR1 is MNHEY and CDR2 is SVGEGT in the germline V gene. Source study methods: Using reference gene primer amplification, nucleated cell counts were estimated. The data were produced by immunoSEQ multiplex PCR, yet TCRdb's version contains in-frame clones alone and is incomplete. The V and J calls and clone size are taken from that table; D and trimming were inferred from the DNA. The table has about 160,000 clones, roughly nine tenths seen once. The sample comprised peripheral blood. The sequence came from a man aged 18 to 30 with COVID-19, enrolled during active disease. The chain links TRBV6-2 or TRBV6-3 to TRBJ1-6; 10 bases are a match to TRBD1. The CDR3 is CASSLTISTGGGSPLHF. In nucleotides, the CDR3 is TGTGCCAGCAGTCTCACCATCTCGACAGGGGGCGGTTCACCCCTCCACTTT.